This T cell receptor beta chain was recorded in a study of blood T cell repertoires in COVID-19 (TCRdb year 2020). With regard to the full study: Samples covering the acute and convalescent phases of COVID-19 were provided by collaborators in the United States, Italy and Spain. The prospective study material was composed of cDNA or gDNA derived from T cells, B-cell-depleted T cells, or PBMCs. Samples came from the ongoing ImmuneRACE study (first 160 participants) plus 1,254 subjects from 6 global collaborators. A de-identified subject ID, COVID-19 status, age in years and sex were almost always included in the sample metadata. A freely available public database, intended as a resource for researchers studying the immune response to SARS-CoV-2, is where the repertoires were released. Where HLA class I and class II types were available, the types were taken from metadata supplied by the sample provider, not from assay-based typing. Deeply sampled blood TCRbeta repertoires from subjects exposed to, actively infected with, or recovered from COVID-19 were included in the dataset.

Collaborating institutions collected whole blood in K2EDTA tubes following their own protocols. For TCRbeta analysis, collaborators shipped samples as frozen whole blood, isolated PBMCs, or DNA extracted from either of those sample types. For this clone: Its target antigen remains unknown. No clone much larger than this one lies a single base away; base qualities are absent.

V and J are trimmed by 3 bases and 8 bases, and the gene matches miss 6 bases of the junction. The CDR3 runs 15 residues from the cysteine to the phenylalanine. Only the CDR3 portion is preserved as DNA: 45 bases, with reading frame beginning at the first base. The germline V gene provides CDR1 LGHNA and CDR2 YSLEER. TCRbeta CDR3 regions were amplified from genomic DNA using the immunoSEQ Assay, a bias-controlled multiplex PCR. From the authors' description of their analysis: The number of nucleated cells in each sample was estimated by amplification of reference gene primers within the assay. To quantify the absolute abundance of each unique TCRbeta CDR3 rearrangement, sequence reads were collapsed and filtered. For each sample, productive Simpson clonality was calculated as the square root of Simpson's diversity index over productive rearrangements. Sourced from immuneACCESS, this table was stored by TCRdb with only in-frame sequences that have V and J called. A share of the clones is absent; for the studies checked, an unresolved V gene accounts for under half, and the remainder has no known explanation. That table is the source of V, J and clone size, and D and trimming were worked out from the DNA. The sample data list about 75,000 clones, and around 72% of these were observed just once. The ten largest clones add up to just over 2.5% of the sample.

Overall study results and their limits: How much clinical and demographic metadata was included differed by source and by participant, and the metadata was provided uncurated.

This TCR came from a human donor with acute or convalescent COVID-19. The donor label of this sample is uncertain. The chain is assembled from TRBV4-3 and TRBJ2-1, with TRBD2 matching 11 junction bases. The sample was peripheral blood. The CDR3 protein is CASSQGLAAGDEQFF. The DNA sequence is TGCGCCAGCAGCCAGGGACTAGCGGCTGGCGATGAGCAGTTCTTC.